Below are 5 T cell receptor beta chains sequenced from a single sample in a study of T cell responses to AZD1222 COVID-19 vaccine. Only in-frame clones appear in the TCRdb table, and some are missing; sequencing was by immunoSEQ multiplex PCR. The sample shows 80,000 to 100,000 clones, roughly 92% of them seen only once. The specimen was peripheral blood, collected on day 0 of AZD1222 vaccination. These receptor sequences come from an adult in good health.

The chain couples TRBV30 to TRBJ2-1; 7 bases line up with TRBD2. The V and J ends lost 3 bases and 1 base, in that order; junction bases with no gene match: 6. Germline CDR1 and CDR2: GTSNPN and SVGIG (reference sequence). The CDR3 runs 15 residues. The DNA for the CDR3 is TGTGCCTGGAGGCGCGGGGGTAGGTCCTACAATGAGCAGTTCTTC. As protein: CAWRRGGRSYNEQFF.

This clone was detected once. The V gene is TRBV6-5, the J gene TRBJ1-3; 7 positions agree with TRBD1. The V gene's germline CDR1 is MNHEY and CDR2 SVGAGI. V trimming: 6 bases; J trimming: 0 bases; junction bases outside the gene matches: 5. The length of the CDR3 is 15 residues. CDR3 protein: CASRDNRGSGNTIYF. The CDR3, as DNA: TGTGCCAGCAGAGACAACAGGGGCTCTGGAAACACCATATATTTT.

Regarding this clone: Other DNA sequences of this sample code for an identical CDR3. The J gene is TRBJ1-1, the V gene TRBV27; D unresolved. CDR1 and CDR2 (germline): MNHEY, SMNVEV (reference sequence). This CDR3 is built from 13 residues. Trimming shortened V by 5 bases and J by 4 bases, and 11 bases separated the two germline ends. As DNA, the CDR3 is TGTGCCAGCAGTCCCCGCCGGGGCACTGAAGCTTTCTTT. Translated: CASSPRRGTEAFF.

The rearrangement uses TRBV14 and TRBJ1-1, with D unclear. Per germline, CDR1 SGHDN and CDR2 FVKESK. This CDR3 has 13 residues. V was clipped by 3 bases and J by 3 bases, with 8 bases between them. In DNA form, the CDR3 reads TGTGCCAGCAGCCAGGGTATGGACACTGAAGCTTTCTTT. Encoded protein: CASSQGMDTEAFF. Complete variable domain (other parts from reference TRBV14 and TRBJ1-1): EAGVTQFPSHSVIEKGQTVTLRCDPISGHDNLYWYRRVMGKEIKFLLHFVKESKQDESGMPNNRFLAERTGGTYSTLKVQPAELEDSGVYFCASSQGMDTEAFFGQGTRLTVV.

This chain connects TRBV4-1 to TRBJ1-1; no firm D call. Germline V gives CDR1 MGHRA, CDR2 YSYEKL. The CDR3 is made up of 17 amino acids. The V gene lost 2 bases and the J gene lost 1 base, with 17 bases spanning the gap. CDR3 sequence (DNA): TGCGCCAGCAGCCAATACCCCTCAGACACCAAGAACACTGAAGCTTTCTTT. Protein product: CASSQYPSDTKNTEAFF.